This TCR beta chain originates from a study of response to subunit inactivated influenza vaccine (dated by TCRdb to 2017 to 2018). Notes on the research overall: Deep quantitative T cell receptor repertoire profiling was used in the study to track responses to a trivalent subunit inactivated influenza vaccine. Overall results and qualifications from the work: It was suggested by the authors that each seasonal influenza vaccination may recruit only a limited number of new T cells.

The junction carries 15 bases between V and J, which are trimmed by 6 bases and 4 bases respectively. The germline V gene (reference sequence) provides CDR1 LNHNV and CDR2 YYDKDF. Spanning cysteine to phenylalanine, the CDR3 consists of 14 amino acids. CDR3 DNA only is kept here, 42 bases in frame from base 1. The method was RT-PCR. The sequencing machine was an Illumina HiSeq 2500. In-frame beta chains were kept once TCRdb had trimmed the public reads at Q25 with fastp and called clones with MiXCR. Each entry merges the rows of one CDR3 protein and shows their most common DNA and genes. In this sample the table shows roughly 700,000 distinct CDR3 sequences, roughly 13% of which occur a single time. The ten largest clones capture less than 7% of the sample. In this sample, this clonotype turned up a few times. No antigen is known for it. No much larger clonotype is one base removed from it; base qualities were not supplied.

The sample was PBMCs from blood, taken around two weeks before vaccination. The chain is assembled from TRBV15 and TRBJ1-1; the D gene identity is not certain. This TCR was sampled from a man in his fifties who received an inactivated influenza vaccine. Donor details come from another sample of the same person, matched by shared clones. CDR3 protein: CATRRTRTSTEAFF. The nucleotide sequence is given as TGTGCCACCAGAAGGACCAGAACGAGCACTGAAGCTTTCTTT. Where the CDR3 stops, the reference TRBV15 and TRBJ1-1 genes take over; the full variable domain is DAMVIQNPRYQVTQFGKPVTLSCSQTLNHNVMYWYQQKSSQAPKLLFHYYDKDFNNEADTPDNFQSRRPNTSFCFLDIRSPGLGDTAMYLCATRRTRTSTEAFFGQGTRLTVV.